This TCR beta chain was captured in a study of blood T cell repertoires in COVID-19. Study overall: Researchers got acute and convalescent COVID-19 samples from the United States, Italy and Spain. T cells, B-cell-depleted T cells, or PBMCs provided the cDNA or gDNA that served as material.

This CDR3 comprises 14 residues. V lost 5 bases and J 0 bases, leaving 10 bases between the germline ends. The germline V gene has CDR1 SEHNR and CDR2 FQNEAQ (reference sequence). Per the authors' pipeline: Using reference gene primer amplification, nucleated cell counts were estimated. This table comes from immunoSEQ multiplex PCR, and its TCRdb copy is limited to in-frame clones, with some not included. Clone size and the V and J calls come from that table; the DNA yielded D and trimming. The table lists hundreds of thousands of clones, roughly 87% of them singletons. The sequence was collected from a man between 60 and 75 years old who had recovered from COVID-19. The genes are TRBV7-9 and TRBJ1-1; perhaps TRBD1 as D (6 bases). The specimen was peripheral blood. The DNA for the CDR3 is TGTGCCAGCAGCCCCACAGGGATGAACACTGAAGCTTTCTTT. Translated: CASSPTGMNTEAFF.